One sample yielded the 31 T cell receptor beta chains listed below, sequenced in a study of OX40 agonist ivuxolimab in advanced cancers. Libraries were made using the immunoSEQ multiplex PCR assay. TCRdb limited this immuneACCESS table to in-frame rearrangements with V and J called. A share of clones is missing; checked studies link under half to unresolved V genes, and the rest is unexplained. The sample contains over 65,000 clones, 92% of them found a single time. The ten top clones hold 0.5% to 0.6% of the sample. This sample comprised CD4+ or CD8+ T cells sorted from blood, obtained in a trial of the OX40 agonist ivuxolimab. These receptors were collected from an adult with an advanced solid tumor such as melanoma, head and neck, liver or kidney cancer.

This chain uses TRBV5-1 with TRBJ2-1; D is perhaps TRBD2 (5 bases). V was clipped by 4 bases and J by 6 bases, with 20 bases between them. The CDR3 runs to 16 residues. Germline CDR1 SGHRS, CDR2 YFSETQ. In DNA, the CDR3 is TGCGCCAGCAGCCGGTCGTGGAGGATTAGATTCAATGAGCAGTTCTTC. It yields the protein CASSRSWRIRFNEQFF.

This chain links TRBV11-3 with TRBJ2-3; D is uncertain. The CDR3 is made up of 15 amino acids. With 0 bases removed from V and 0 bases from J, the gap between germline ends came to 7 bases. CDR1 SGHNT and CDR2 YENEEA come from the germline V gene. CDR3 sequence reads: CASSLESISTDTQYF. The CDR3 DNA reads as TGTGCCAGCAGCTTAGAAAGTATTAGCACAGATACGCAGTATTTT.

The chain combines TRBV30 with TRBJ1-1; no reliable D call. In germline, CDR1 is GTSNPN, CDR2 SVGIG (reference sequence). V dropped 3 bases and J dropped 3 bases, with 14 bases sitting between them. This CDR3 comprises 14 residues. In DNA form, the CDR3 reads TGTGCCTGGAGGTCGTGGACGGATTACACTGAAGCTTTCTTT. This codes for CAWRSWTDYTEAFF.

This clone has just one count. V is TRBV5-1 and J is TRBJ2-2; D is possibly TRBD1 or TRBD2 (5 bases each). The germline V and J ends were trimmed by 9 bases and 5 bases, with 20 bases remaining between them. CDR1 SGHRS and CDR2 YFSETQ come from the germline V gene. The CDR3 runs to 15 residues. CDR3 nucleotides: TGCGCCAAACGGGGCCCCAAGGCGGTGACCGGGGAGCTGTTTTTT. It translates to CAKRGPKAVTGELFF.

The chain is built from TRBV7-2 and TRBJ2-7; 8 bases map to TRBD2. Germline CDR1 SGHTA, CDR2 FQGNSA. V lost 0 bases to trimming and J lost 0 bases; unmatched junction nucleotides: 1. This CDR3 comprises 15 residues. CDR3 sequence: CASSLASGGSYEQYF. The CDR3 DNA sequence: TGTGCCAGCAGCTTAGCAAGCGGGGGCTCCTACGAGCAGTACTTC.

The V and J genes are TRBV14 and TRBJ2-7; D gene unclear. Germline loops: CDR1 SGHDN, CDR2 FVKESK. Trimming took off 0 bases at V and 7 bases at J, with 10 bases between the two ends. This CDR3 is 13 amino acids long. Here the CDR3 reads CASSQESTREQYF. The DNA of the CDR3 is TGTGCCAGCAGCCAAGAGTCGACGAGGGAGCAGTACTTC.

The V gene is TRBV18, the J gene TRBJ2-1; 11 bases are a match to TRBD2. The junction had 14 bases not matched to a gene; V was cut back by 2 bases and J by 5 bases. Germline V gene data show CDR1 as KGHSH and CDR2 as LQKENI. This CDR3 spans 19 amino acids. This CDR3 is CASSPFRYRLAGNDNEQFF. For the CDR3, the DNA is TGTGCCAGCTCACCATTCAGATACCGACTAGCGGGGAACGACAATGAGCAGTTCTTC.

The rearrangement joins TRBV29-1 to TRBJ2-5, with TRBD2 matching 7 bases. Germline V CDR1 and CDR2: SQVTM, ANQGSEA. The CDR3 has 13 residues. With 3 bases clipped from V and 5 bases from J, the junction kept 6 bases outside the gene matches. CDR3 bases: TGCAGCGTTGATGGGAGGGACGGGGAGACCCAGTACTTC. Translating it yields CSVDGRDGETQYF.

The chain couples TRBV7-2 to TRBJ2-7; 7 nucleotides align to TRBD2. The ends lost 5 bases at V and 4 bases at J; junction bases unmatched: 2. The CDR3 length is 12 residues. CDR1 is SGHTA and CDR2 is FQGNSA in the germline V gene. The CDR3 sequence is CASSAAGYEQYF. CDR3 DNA sequence: TGTGCCAGCAGCGCAGCGGGATACGAGCAGTACTTC. Combining the CDR3 with reference TRBV7-2 and TRBJ2-7 gives the whole variable domain GAGVSQSPSNKVTEKGKDVELRCDPISGHTALYWYRQSLGQGLEFLIYFQGNSAPDKSGLPSDRFSAERTGGSVSTLTIQRTQQEDSAVYLCASSAAGYEQYFGPGTRLTVT.

The V call is TRBV7-9, the J call TRBJ1-2, with 8 nucleotides matching TRBD1. V trimming: 0 bases; J trimming: 5 bases; junction bases outside the gene matches: 8. Germline CDR1 reads SEHNR; CDR2 reads FQNEAQ (reference sequence). This CDR3 spans 16 amino acids. The DNA of the CDR3 is TGTGCCAGCAGCTTAGCGGGTCTTACAGGGGGATATGGCTACACCTTC. This sequence encodes CASSLAGLTGGYGYTF.

This chain connects TRBV5-1 to TRBJ2-7; tentative D call: TRBD2 (6 bases). CDR1 is SGHRS and CDR2 is YFSETQ in the germline V gene. Trimming shortened V by 1 base and J by 2 bases, and 13 bases separated the two germline ends. This CDR3 comprises 15 residues. CDR3 sequence: CASSLTSSYTYEQYF. As DNA, the CDR3 is TGCGCCAGCAGCTTGACTAGCAGCTACACCTACGAGCAGTACTTC. Full variable domain (rest looked up from reference TRBV5-1 and TRBJ2-7): KAGVTQTPRYLIKTRGQQVTLSCSPISGHRSVSWYQQTPGQGLQFLFEYFSETQRNKGNFPGRFSGRQFSNSRSEMNVSTLELGDSALYLCASSLTSSYTYEQYFGPGTRLTVT.

This clone was seen once. The rearrangement uses TRBV7-2 and TRBJ2-7; 13 nucleotides agree with TRBD2. There are 15 residues in the CDR3. Trimming took 5 bases from V and 3 from J; bases not matched to a gene: 4. CDR1 and CDR2 from the germline V gene are SGHTA and FQGNSA. The CDR3 spells CASSPTSGRHYEQYF. In DNA, the CDR3 is TGTGCCAGCAGCCCGACTAGCGGGAGGCACTACGAGCAGTACTTC.

The chain joins TRBV20-1 to TRBJ2-3, with D unclear. V lost 7 bases to trimming and J lost 2 bases, with 7 bases between them. Per germline, CDR1 DFQATT and CDR2 SNEGSKA (reference sequence). CDR3 length: 11 amino acids. CDR3 nucleotide sequence: TGCAGTGTAGGTCCCACAGATACGCAGTATTTT. Amino acids: CSVGPTDTQYF.

This chain links TRBV6-6 with TRBJ1-6, with a weak D call TRBD1 (5 bases). With 6 bases removed from V and 9 bases from J, the gap between germline ends came to 18 bases. The CDR3 contains 15 residues. Looked up from germline, CDR1 is MNHNY and CDR2 is SVGAGI (reference sequence). Here the CDR3 reads CASRPPPGPGSPLHF. CDR3 nucleotide sequence: TGTGCCAGCAGACCCCCTCCAGGGCCCGGTTCACCCCTCCACTTT.

The CDR3 DNA sequence: TGTGCCAGCGTTGGACAGGGACCCTCCTACGAGCAGTACTTC. Amino acids: CASVGQGPSYEQYF. V usage is TRBV21-1 and J usage is TRBJ2-7; TRBD1, the D gene given by the table, was not confirmed from the DNA. TRBV21-1 is a pseudogene locus. This CDR3 spans 14 amino acids.

This rearrangement joins TRBV7-6 to TRBJ1-4, with D perhaps matching TRBD1 (5 bases). The CDR3 sequence is 12 residues long. V lost 5 bases and J 13 bases, leaving 14 bases between the germline ends. The germline gives CDR1 SGHVS, CDR2 FNYEAQ. As DNA, the CDR3 is TGTGCCAGCAGCCCCCGCTGGGGGGGACTGTTTTTT. Its translation is CASSPRWGGLFF. Full variable domain (remainder filled in from reference TRBV7-6 and TRBJ1-4): GAGVSQSPRYKVTKRGQDVALRCDPISGHVSLYWYRQALGQGPEFLTYFNYEAQQDKSGLPNDRFSAERPEGSISTLTIQRTEQRDSAMYRCASSPRWGGLFFGSGTQLSVL.

This chain joins TRBV7-2 and TRBJ1-5; D is undetermined. The CDR3 runs to 18 residues. V shed 1 base and J shed 9 bases, with 25 bases lying between them. Per germline, CDR1 SGHTA and CDR2 FQGNSA. CDR3: CASSLVSVRSRPNLPQHF. The CDR3 nucleotides read TGTGCCAGCAGCTTAGTTTCCGTTCGTTCACGCCCTAACTTGCCCCAGCATTTT.

The V gene is TRBV7-8, the J gene TRBJ2-2; D is possibly TRBD1 (5 bases). Germline V gene lookup returns CDR1 SGHVS and CDR2 FQNEAQ. Trimming shortened V by 2 bases and J by 7 bases, and 14 bases separated the two germline ends. This CDR3 has 15 residues. CDR3 DNA sequence: TGTGCCAGCAGCTTAAGGCCAGGGTCCTACGGGGAGCTGTTTTTT. Protein product: CASSLRPGSYGELFF.

This clone is labeled medium-sized. The chain couples TRBV7-8 to TRBJ2-5; D remains unclear. The length of the CDR3 is 13 residues. Germline V lookup: CDR1 SGHVS, CDR2 FQNEAQ. Trimming cost V 5 bases and J 2 bases, with 9 bases left between them. The CDR3 region is CASSPPKQETQYF. The CDR3 DNA follows: TGTGCCAGCAGCCCTCCTAAACAAGAGACCCAGTACTTC.

The genes are TRBV7-9 and TRBJ2-5, with a tentative D call TRBD1 (8 bases). With 6 bases removed from V and 4 bases from J, the gap between germline ends came to 18 bases. This CDR3 contains 15 residues. Germline loops: CDR1 SEHNR, CDR2 FQNEAQ (reference sequence). CDR3 nucleotide sequence: TGTGCCAGCAGTCACAGGGGGGGGTCGCCAGAGACCCAGTACTTC. It translates to CASSHRGGSPETQYF.

The chain joins TRBV7-8 to TRBJ2-1, with D tentatively TRBD2 (5 bases). The CDR3 loop spans 17 amino acids. Trimming left V 0 bases short and J 10 bases short, with 22 bases between. Germline V gives CDR1 SGHVS, CDR2 FQNEAQ. For the CDR3, the DNA is TGTGCCAGCAGCTTAGCGAGGTCTAGCCGGGTTGACTTCGAGCAGTTCTTC. Translation gives CASSLARSSRVDFEQFF. The full variable domain, completed using reference TRBV7-8 and TRBJ2-1, is GAGVSQSPRYKVAKRGQDVALRCDPISGHVSLFWYQQALGQGPEFLTYFQNEAQLDKSGLPSDRFFAERPEGSVSTLKIQRTQQEDSAVYLCASSLARSSRVDFEQFFGPGTRLTVL.

The V call is TRBV7-2, the J call TRBJ2-5, with 7 bases identical to TRBD2. This CDR3 is 14 amino acids long. Germline CDR1 reads SGHTA; CDR2 reads FQGNSA. V dropped 10 bases and J dropped 0; count of bases not matched to a gene: 8. The CDR3 nucleotides read TGTGCCACTACTAGAGGGACTAACCAAGAGACCCAGTACTTC. Protein product: CATTRGTNQETQYF.

This clone was observed a single time. V usage is TRBV14 and J usage is TRBJ1-3, with unresolved D. CDR3 length equals 14 residues. Trimming removed 1 base at V and 0 bases at J, with 4 bases between. The germline CDR1 and CDR2 sequences are SGHDN and FVKESK. The CDR3 DNA sequence: TGTGCCAGCAGCCAAGTCGTCTCTGGAAACACCATATATTTT. This sequence encodes CASSQVVSGNTIYF.

CDR3 in DNA: TGCAGCGTTAATGGGAGACGACAGGGCGTTAGAGAGACCCAGTACTTC. The encoded protein is CSVNGRRQGVRETQYF. The chain couples TRBV29-1 to TRBJ2-5; 7 nucleotides line up with TRBD1. CDR3 length equals 16 residues. V dropped 5 bases and J dropped 4; count of bases not matched to a gene: 16. From germline, CDR1 is SQVTM and CDR2 ANQGSEA.

CDR3 sequence: CASSSRQNTEAFF. The DNA for the CDR3 is TGTGCCAGTAGTAGTCGGCAGAACACTGAAGCTTTCTTT. The chain has TRBV19 and TRBJ1-1; D ambiguous. Germline V lookup: CDR1 LNHDA, CDR2 SQIVND (reference sequence). The CDR3 has 13 residues. V lost 4 bases and J lost 1, with 7 bases in between.

V usage is TRBV9 and J usage is TRBJ2-7, with 7 nucleotides matching TRBD1. Germline CDR1 and CDR2: SGDLS and YYNGEE. The ends lost 2 bases at V and 1 base at J; junction bases unmatched: 3. This CDR3 has 14 residues. CDR3 sequence reads: CASSVTGSSYEQYF. The CDR3 coding sequence is TGTGCCAGCAGCGTGACAGGGAGTTCCTACGAGCAGTACTTC.

This chain joins TRBV30 and TRBJ2-7, with 10 bases fitting TRBD2. This CDR3 comprises 17 residues. J lost 0 bases, V lost 3 bases, and 11 bases had no gene match. CDR1 and CDR2 (germline): GTSNPN, SVGIG (reference sequence). As DNA, the CDR3 is TGTGCCTGGAGCCGACTCGGACTAGCGGACGACTCCTACGAGCAGTACTTC. Its translation is CAWSRLGLADDSYEQYF.

This clone was seen just once. The J gene is TRBJ1-5, the V gene TRBV7-2; a possible D gene is TRBD1 (6 bases). The CDR3 is made up of 18 amino acids. The germline V and J ends were trimmed by 5 bases and 11 bases, with 31 bases remaining between them. The germline CDR1 and CDR2 sequences are SGHTA and FQGNSA. In DNA, the CDR3 is TGTGCCAGCAGCCCTAAAGGGACCGGGACAAAAAAGAATTCGGCCCAGCATTTT. Translating gives CASSPKGTGTKKNSAQHF.

This sequence joins TRBV9 and TRBJ1-2, with TRBD1 matching 12 bases. The CDR3 extends over 15 amino acids. V shed 4 bases, J shed 4 bases, and the junction held 5 bases outside the gene matches. The germline CDR1 and CDR2 sequences are SGDLS and YYNGEE. The CDR3 DNA reads as TGTGCCAGCAGCCAGGGACAGGGGGCCGGCTATGGCTACACCTTC. Translated, it gives CASSQGQGAGYGYTF.

The J gene is TRBJ2-7, the V gene TRBV6-5, with D perhaps assigned TRBD1 or TRBD2 (5 bases each). V lost 8 bases, J lost 5 bases, and 19 bases lay in between. The CDR3 consists of 14 residues. Per the germline V gene, CDR1 is MNHEY and CDR2 is SVGAGI. Here the CDR3 reads CASGSGTSVDEQYF. The CDR3 DNA is TGTGCCAGCGGGTCCGGGACGAGCGTAGACGAGCAGTACTTC.

The chain employs TRBV5-4 and TRBJ2-1; TRBD2 aligns across 8 bases. V gave up 3 bases and J gave up 4 bases; unmatched junction bases: 3. The germline V gene has CDR1 SGHNT and CDR2 YYREEE (reference sequence). The CDR3 loop spans 14 amino acids. The CDR3 spells CASSSTSGYNEQFF. The DNA for the CDR3 is TGTGCCAGCAGCTCTACTAGCGGTTACAATGAGCAGTTCTTC.